This TCR beta chain comes out of a study of shared T cell receptors in the human thymus. TCRdb keeps only in-frame clones here, not all; method: immunoSEQ multiplex PCR. Seen here are roughly 660,000 clones, 85% to 90% observed once, and the top ten hold 0.0095% to 0.011%. V was trimmed by 6 bases and J by 2 bases, leaving 11 bases between them. The CDR3 is 14 residues long. Germline V CDR1 and CDR2: MDHEN, SYDVKM. These data are also associated with another study on human thymus T cells. According to that study: Resections obtained during corrective heart surgery supplied the thymus tissue. Unrelated individuals reportedly shared highly overlapping thymic TCR repertoires.

The chain employs TRBV28 and TRBJ1-3; D perhaps matches TRBD1 (5 bases). This TCR derives from a boy under two years old with a congenital heart defect. Sequences were obtained from thymocytes. CDR3 coding DNA: TGTGCCAGCAGCCTCAGGGCTACTGGAAACACCATATATTTT. It codes for CASSLRATGNTIYF.